Detailed here is one T cell receptor (beta chain). Its specificity is unknown. CDR3 size: 14 residues. Between the trimmed V and J ends, which lost 1 base and 10 bases, there was a span of 14 bases. The germline V gene has CDR1 LGHDT and CDR2 YNNKEL (reference sequence). This sample was included in a study of T cell responses to AZD1222 COVID-19 vaccine. Regarding the study as a whole: Donors were largely white British and mainly female; clonal diversity was possibly underestimated. There were repertoire samples only from the period after the peak T cell response.

Sequenced by immunoSEQ multiplex PCR; TCRdb stores in-frame clones only, minus some. The sample lists about 100,000 clones; about 90% were seen once. Pooling was applied to second doses at about 4 or about 12 weeks. This chain connects TRBV3-1 (or the pseudogene TRBV3-2) to TRBJ2-1, with a possible D match to TRBD2 (5 bases). The material was peripheral blood, obtained 28 days after the second AZD1222 dose. The TCR originated in an adult who received the AZD1222 COVID-19 vaccine. The CDR3, as DNA: TGTGCCAGCAGCCAAGGGAGGCTAACCGGGGAGCAGTTCTTC. Amino acid sequence: CASSQGRLTGEQFF.